This T cell receptor (beta chain) was retrieved from a study of T cells after yellow fever vaccination. For the study at large: SMART-Seq v4 Ultra Low Input handled preparation of low-cell-number fractions. Study-wide results and limits: Secondary responses were weaker yet peaked faster, day 5 versus 15.

TCRdb reprocessed the 5' RACE reads with MiXCR, giving one entry per CDR3 protein. Among around 320,000 distinct CDR3 sequences, 3.5% to 4.5% were seen once, and the ten largest hold roughly a fifth. Germline assignment: CDR1 ENHRY and CDR2 SYGVKD. The CDR3 is 20 amino acids. V lost 0 bases, J lost 1 base, and 24 bases lay in between. Notes on this clonotype: What it binds is not known.

This TCR was recovered from a man in his late teens or twenties who received the YFV17D yellow fever vaccine. The chain combines TRBV10-3 with TRBJ2-5, with D perhaps TRBD1 (6 bases). Sequenced here: PBMCs, sampled 15 days after the yellow fever booster vaccination. The DNA for the CDR3 is TGTGCCATCAGTGAGTCGAGCTCCGGACAGTTCGGAACTCCCCAAGAGACCCAGTACTTC. This translates into CAISESSSGQFGTPQETQYF.